The present T cell receptor beta chain was sequenced within a study of identifying expanded T cells in peripheral blood. Per germline, CDR1 ENHRY and CDR2 SYGVKD. V was trimmed by 4 bases and J by 2 bases, leaving 4 bases between them. The CDR3 sequence is 12 residues long. Generated by immunoSEQ multiplex PCR, the TCRdb table keeps only in-frame clones and is missing some. The sample carries approximately 100,000 clones, about 87% recorded once. The receptor was isolated from a person aged 18 to 75 in good health. This sequence joins TRBV10-3 and TRBJ2-3; D is unresolved. Sequencing was carried out using blood. The CDR3 here is CAISASTDTQYF. Here the CDR3 DNA reads TGTGCCATCAGTGCGTCCACAGATACGCAGTATTTT.